This T cell receptor (beta chain) originates from a study of blood T cell repertoires in COVID-19. Background on the study: Some COVID-19 samples were acute and others convalescent; all came from the United States, Italy and Spain. PBMCs, B-cell-depleted T cells, or T cells were the source of the cDNA or gDNA that made up the material.

Trimming at V came to 7 bases and at J to 4 bases, leaving 9 bases not matched to a gene. Per germline, CDR1 SGHDT and CDR2 YYEEEE. The CDR3 has 15 residues. Sequencing was performed with immunoSEQ multiplex PCR; in TCRdb, only in-frame clones are kept and a portion is missing. The sample includes about 110,000 clones, roughly 80% of them seen just once. Sequencing was done on a sample of peripheral blood. This chain connects TRBV5-6 to TRBJ2-3; 10 bases are a match to TRBD2. The source of this sequence is an older woman with acute or convalescent COVID-19. CDR3 coding DNA: TGTGCCAGCCGGCTAGCGGGAGCTTATCCAGATACGCAGTATTTT. This translates into CASRLAGAYPDTQYF.